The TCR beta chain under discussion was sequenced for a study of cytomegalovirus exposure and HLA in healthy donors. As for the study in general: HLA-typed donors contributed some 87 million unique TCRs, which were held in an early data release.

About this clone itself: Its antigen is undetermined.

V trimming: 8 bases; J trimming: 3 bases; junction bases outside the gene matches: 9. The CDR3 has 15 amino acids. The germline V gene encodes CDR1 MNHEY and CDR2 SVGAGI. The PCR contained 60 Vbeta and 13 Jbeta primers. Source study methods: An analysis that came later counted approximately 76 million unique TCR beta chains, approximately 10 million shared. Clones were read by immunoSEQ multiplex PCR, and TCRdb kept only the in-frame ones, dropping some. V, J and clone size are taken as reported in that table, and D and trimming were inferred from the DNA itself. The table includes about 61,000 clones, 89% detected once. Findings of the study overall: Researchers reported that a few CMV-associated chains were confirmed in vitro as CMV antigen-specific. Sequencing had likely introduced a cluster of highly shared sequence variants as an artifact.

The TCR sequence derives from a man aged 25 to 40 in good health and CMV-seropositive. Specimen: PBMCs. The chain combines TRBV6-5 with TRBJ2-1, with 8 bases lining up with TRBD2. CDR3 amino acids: CASQRAGVIYNEQFF. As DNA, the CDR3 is TGTGCCAGCCAAAGAGCGGGAGTCATCTACAATGAGCAGTTCTTC.